This entry is about one TCR beta chain. This sample is drawn from a study of blood T cell repertoires in COVID-19. Study-wide context: Acute-phase and convalescent COVID-19 samples originated in the United States, Italy and Spain. Nucleic acid was either cDNA or gDNA, and it came from T cells, B-cell-depleted T cells, or PBMCs.

CDR1 is MNHNY and CDR2 is SVGAGI in the germline V gene (reference sequence). With 5 bases clipped from V and 5 bases from J, the junction kept 8 bases outside the gene matches. The CDR3 spans 15 residues. The assay was immunoSEQ multiplex PCR, and TCRdb's table has in-frame clones only and misses some. In the table there are nearly 350,000 clones, about 90% of which are singletons. The sample taken for sequencing was peripheral blood. This rearrangement joins TRBV6-6 to TRBJ2-5; 10 bases line up with TRBD2. The TCR originated in a woman under 30 who had recovered from COVID-19. The CDR3 nucleotides read TGTGCCAGCAGTCCCCCACTAGCGGGAACTGAGACCCAGTACTTC. As protein: CASSPPLAGTETQYF.